This T cell receptor (beta chain) came from a study of cytomegalovirus exposure and HLA in healthy donors (dated by TCRdb to the late 2010s). Background for the entire study: According to a later analysis, the 120 or so validation repertoires were produced on the same platform as the 600 to 850 repertoires of the first cohort. The study aimed to test whether signatures of past pathogen exposure could be identified by cataloging public T cell receptors. Besides the first cohort of under 700 subjects, a separate validation cohort made up of around 120 different subjects was used. The study combined high-throughput TCR immunosequencing, statistical association of individual TCRs with disease status, and machine learning to predict cytomegalovirus infection status. Study-level results and caveats: Of the cluster scores, roughly 95% were above 0 in a later analysis, which found that TCRs clustered in the first cohort also tended to co-occur in the 95 to 150 validation repertoires. The authors suggested that the approach could potentially be extended to other disease states and immunological phenotypes. A total of 164 TCR beta chains were listed by the study as associated with cytomegalovirus. In vitro tests confirmed that a few of the cytomegalovirus-associated TCR beta chains recognize cytomegalovirus antigens. The classifier was reported to diagnose cytomegalovirus status with high specificity and sensitivity in both the original cohort and the validation cohort. Most TCR sequences were observed very rarely across donors, whereas some public TCRs were present in many individuals. A later analysis lacked HLA typing for the validation cohort, so it scored co-occurrence in that cohort across all 120 or so repertoires.

V is cut back by 2 bases and J by 5 bases, with 2 bases in the junction unmatched. CDR1 SGDLS and CDR2 YYNGEE are derived from the germline V gene. From the cysteine through the phenylalanine, the CDR3 covers 14 amino acids. Only the CDR3 DNA stays, 42 bases, in frame from base 1. The donors were included in the validation cohort of approximately 130 subjects, a group kept apart from the approximately 690-subject first cohort. As to this clone: It lacks a known antigen. Base qualities were left out, and no much larger clone turns up one base away.

Library construction relied on the immunoSEQ multiplex PCR assay. Per the source publication's procedure: A statistical classification framework was developed to diagnose cytomegalovirus status using the catalog of TCR beta chain sequences. This is the immuneACCESS table as TCRdb keeps it, with only in-frame sequences that have V and J called. A part of the clones is gone; compared with another copy, unresolved V genes explain less than half, and the rest is unexplained. V and J calls and clone size are as listed in that table; D and trimming were resolved from the DNA. This sample has around 150,000 clones in its table, and approximately 89% of those were observed once. The top ten clones comprise 0.69% of the sample.

The clonotype was recovered from a man between 18 and 29 years old in good health and CMV-seronegative. The chain couples TRBV9 to TRBJ2-3; TRBD2 fits 10 bases in the junction. What was sequenced was PBMCs. For the CDR3, the sequence is CASSVLAGVDTQYF. The nucleotides are TGTGCCAGCAGCGTTCTAGCGGGGGTAGATACGCAGTATTTT.